Below are 26 T cell receptor beta chains sequenced from a single sample in a study of TIL therapy for anti-PD-1-resistant metastatic lung cancer. Time point in this sample: pre-treatment sample, taken before nivolumab and TIL therapy. The libraries were made with immunoSEQ v3. The assay was immunoSEQ multiplex PCR, and TCRdb's table has in-frame clones only and misses some. The sample yields tens of thousands of clones, 70% to 75% seen once. The sample was blood, taken at baseline. The receptors originated from a person aged 25-79 years with non-small cell lung cancer.

The chain links TRBV7-8 to TRBJ1-1; D not resolved. Germline CDR1 and CDR2: SGHVS and FQNEAQ. V was trimmed by 2 bases and J by 1 base, leaving 8 bases between them. The CDR3 covers 14 residues. The CDR3 region has the DNA TGTGCCAGCAGCTTAAGACCTACGAACACTGAAGCTTTCTTT. Its translation is CASSLRPTNTEAFF.

This chain uses TRBV27 with TRBJ1-1; D possibly corresponds to TRBD1 (5 bases). This CDR3 is 15 amino acids long. From germline, CDR1 is MNHEY and CDR2 SMNVEV (reference sequence). V lost 5 bases to trimming and J lost 1 base, with 14 bases between them. The CDR3 DNA sequence: TGTGCCAGCAGTAACCTCAGGGATCCGAACACTGAAGCTTTCTTT. Amino acid sequence: CASSNLRDPNTEAFF.

Concerning this clone itself: At one boundary the junction diverges from the germline segment, which might be a read error. The chain carries TRBV7-7 and TRBJ2-2, with D perhaps assigned TRBD1 or TRBD2 (5 bases each). CDR1 SSHAT and CDR2 FNYEAQ come from the germline V gene (reference sequence). This CDR3 spans 15 amino acids. CDR3 coding DNA: TGTGCTAGCAGCTTAGTCCCATGGGGGACCGGGGAGCTGTTTTTT. Translating it yields CASSLVPWGTGELFF.

V gene TRBV28 combines with J gene TRBJ2-7, with 12 bases fitting TRBD2. The junction had 8 bases not matched to a gene; V was cut back by 5 bases and J by 3 bases. This CDR3 has 16 residues. From germline, CDR1 is MDHEN and CDR2 SYDVKM. The CDR3 reads CASSMGLAGPNYEQYF. In DNA, the CDR3 is TGTGCCAGCAGTATGGGACTAGCGGGTCCCAACTACGAGCAGTACTTC.

The chain joins TRBV10-3 to TRBJ2-7, with TRBD1 identical over 10 bases. The CDR3 length is 13 residues. The germline gives CDR1 ENHRY, CDR2 SYGVKD. Germline trimming cut 4 bases from V and 3 bases from J; bases unmatched to any gene: 0. CDR3 residues: CAISGTGGYEQYF. The DNA for the CDR3 is TGTGCCATCAGTGGGACAGGGGGCTACGAGCAGTACTTC.

The chain links TRBV6-5 to TRBJ1-2; a weak D match, TRBD1 (5 bases). The CDR3 loop spans 15 amino acids. Trimming pared 4 bases from V and 8 bases from J, leaving 20 bases between. CDR1 MNHEY and CDR2 SVGAGI come from the germline V gene. Written as DNA, the CDR3 is TGTGCCAGCAGTTTAGGGACTGGAGGACGAAGGGGCTACACCTTC. It translates to CASSLGTGGRRGYTF.

This rearrangement joins TRBV27 to TRBJ2-7; 11 positions agree with TRBD1. CDR1 is MNHEY, CDR2 SMNVEV, per germline (reference sequence). The ends lost 5 bases at V and 5 bases at J; junction bases unmatched: 8. This CDR3 has 15 amino acids. In nucleotides, the CDR3 is TGTGCCAGCAGTGACGGGACAGGGGGTTTACACGAGCAGTACTTC. Its protein product is CASSDGTGGLHEQYF.

This clone was seen only a few times. This chain links TRBV2 with TRBJ2-2; 7 bases agree with TRBD2. There are 15 residues in the CDR3. Germline V CDR1 and CDR2: SNHLY, FYNNEI. Unmatched junction bases numbered 5, after V lost 6 bases and J lost 1 base. The DNA for the CDR3 is TGTGCCAGCAGGGGAGCGGGGAGGAACACCGGGGAGCTGTTTTTT. Translating gives CASRGAGRNTGELFF.

The chain carries TRBV6-5 and TRBJ2-3; D remains ambiguous. Germline values: CDR1 MNHEY, CDR2 SVGAGI. Trimming removed 2 bases from V and 1 base from J, with 10 bases in between. The CDR3 contains 15 residues. DNA of the CDR3: TGTGCCAGCAGTTACGGTTTCGGAGGCACAGATACGCAGTATTTT. Translation: CASSYGFGGTDTQYF.

CDR3 nucleotides: TGTGCCAGCACCCTTGGGGGGGCTGGTTTCGAAAAACTGTTTTTT. This encodes CASTLGGAGFEKLFF. The chain couples TRBV28 to TRBJ1-4; D perhaps matches TRBD1 (6 bases). This CDR3 contains 15 residues. The V end lost 7 bases, the J end lost 8 bases, and 20 bases lay between the germline ends. Germline CDR1 MDHEN, CDR2 SYDVKM. The whole variable domain, remainder taken from reference TRBV28 and TRBJ1-4, is DVKVTQSSRYLVKRTGEKVFLECVQDMDHENMFWYRQDPGLGLRLIYFSYDVKMKEKGDIPEGYSVSREKKERFSLILESASTNQTSMYLCASTLGGAGFEKLFFGSGTQLSVL.

The chain has TRBV6-6 and TRBJ2-5, with 8 bases aligning to TRBD2. This CDR3 has 14 amino acids. Germline assignment: CDR1 MNHNY and CDR2 SVGAGI (reference sequence). V trimming: 10 bases; J trimming: 4 bases; junction bases outside the gene matches: 11. CDR3 sequence reads: CATLWAGGGETQYF. CDR3 nucleotides: TGTGCCACCCTGTGGGCGGGAGGAGGAGAGACCCAGTACTTC.

V gene TRBV4-3 combines with J gene TRBJ2-5; 7 bases agree with TRBD1. J gave up 0 bases and V 0 bases, and 1 base lay outside the gene matches. The germline V gene encodes CDR1 LGHNA and CDR2 YSLEER. The CDR3 consists of 15 residues. CDR3 sequence: CASSQDGTDQETQYF. The CDR3 DNA reads as TGCGCCAGCAGCCAAGATGGGACAGACCAAGAGACCCAGTACTTC.

This clone was picked up a small number of times. The gene calls are TRBV7-2 and TRBJ1-5; TRBD1 matches at 8 bases. This CDR3 comprises 15 residues. The J segment lost 5 bases and the V segment lost 5 bases, leaving 8 bases of the junction unmatched. CDR1 and CDR2 (germline): SGHTA, FQGNSA. In DNA form, the CDR3 reads TGTGCCAGCAGCCCCGGACAGGGAAGTTATCAGCCCCAGCATTTT. The encoded protein is CASSPGQGSYQPQHF.

This clone showed up just a few times. The V gene is TRBV21-1, the J gene TRBJ1-1. TRBV21-1 is described as a pseudogene. This CDR3 has 13 residues. In DNA, the CDR3 is TGTGCCAGCCCACGTCGAGCGAACACTGAAGCTTTCTTT. Amino acids: CASPRRANTEAFF.

V and J are TRBV7-8 and TRBJ2-1; D may be TRBD1 (6 bases). This CDR3 has 13 residues. The V and J ends lost 5 bases and 6 bases respectively, with 11 bases between them. Looked up from germline, CDR1 is SGHVS and CDR2 is FQNEAQ. The CDR3: CASSTLQGNEQFF. The CDR3, as DNA: TGTGCCAGCAGCACACTACAGGGCAATGAGCAGTTCTTC. Filled out from reference TRBV7-8 and TRBJ2-1, the complete variable domain reads GAGVSQSPRYKVAKRGQDVALRCDPISGHVSLFWYQQALGQGPEFLTYFQNEAQLDKSGLPSDRFFAERPEGSVSTLKIQRTQQEDSAVYLCASSTLQGNEQFFGPGTRLTVL.

This rearrangement joins TRBV6-5 to TRBJ1-1; 11 bases are a match to TRBD1. After removal of 7 bases from V and 9 bases from J, the junction contained 10 bases not matched to a gene. The CDR3 loop spans 14 amino acids. Germline V gene data show CDR1 as MNHEY and CDR2 as SVGAGI. For the CDR3, the DNA is TGTGCCAGCACCAGGGACCGGGACAGGGGGAAAGCTTTCTTT. Translated, it gives CASTRDRDRGKAFF.

The V call is TRBV6-5, the J call TRBJ1-1; perhaps TRBD1 as D (5 bases). Trimming shortened V by 5 bases and J by 5 bases, and 15 bases separated the two germline ends. There are 14 residues in the CDR3. Germline values: CDR1 MNHEY, CDR2 SVGAGI. CDR3 DNA sequence: TGTGCCAGCAGTAAACAAGTGGGGGGGACTGAAGCTTTCTTT. It specifies CASSKQVGGTEAFF.

The chain is built from TRBV11-1 and TRBJ2-5, with D possibly TRBD1 on 6 matching bases. The CDR3 has 14 residues. The germline CDR1 and CDR2 sequences are SGHAT and FQDESV (reference sequence). Trimming cost V 3 bases and J 5 bases, with 13 bases left between them. This CDR3 is CASSLGAGGETQYF. The CDR3 bases are TGTGCCAGCAGCTTGGGGGCAGGAGGTGAGACCCAGTACTTC.

The V call is TRBV7-2, the J call TRBJ2-7; TRBD2 might be the D (6 bases). Looked up from germline, CDR1 is SGHTA and CDR2 is FQGNSA. V lost 1 base and J 3 bases, leaving 13 bases between the germline ends. The CDR3 sequence is 15 residues long. Written as DNA, the CDR3 is TGTGCCAGCAGCTTAGTGTTGGGACTTGGCTACGAGCAGTACTTC. As protein: CASSLVLGLGYEQYF.

This clone came up once. This chain connects TRBV5-1 to TRBJ1-1; D possibly corresponds to TRBD1 (5 bases). CDR1 SGHRS and CDR2 YFSETQ come from the germline V gene. V was shortened by 0 bases and J by 0 bases, with 9 bases between the two germline ends. There are 15 residues in the CDR3. CDR3 sequence: CASSLEGAMNTEAFF. CDR3 DNA: TGCGCCAGCAGCTTGGAAGGGGCTATGAACACTGAAGCTTTCTTT.

The chain has TRBV18 and TRBJ2-7; D may be TRBD1 (6 bases). Between the trimmed V and J ends, which lost 4 bases and 5 bases, there was a span of 12 bases. This CDR3 contains 13 residues. The germline CDR1 and CDR2 sequences are KGHSH and LQKENI. The CDR3 sequence is CASSRFNRDEQYF. The CDR3, as DNA: TGTGCCAGCTCACGTTTCAACAGGGACGAGCAGTACTTC. Complete variable domain (other parts from reference TRBV18 and TRBJ2-7): NAGVMQNPRHLVRRRGQEARLRCSPMKGHSHVYWYRQLPEEGLKFMVYLQKENIIDESGMPKERFSAEFPKEGPSILRIQQVVRGDSAAYFCASSRFNRDEQYFGPGTRLTVT.

The rearrangement joins TRBV18 to TRBJ2-7; tentatively, D is TRBD1 (6 bases). Per the germline V gene, CDR1 is KGHSH and CDR2 is LQKENI. This CDR3 has 12 residues. V lost 5 bases and J lost 6, with 11 bases in between. DNA for the CDR3: TGTGCCAGCTCAGTAGACAGGTTCGAGCAGTACTTC. Residues: CASSVDRFEQYF.

This clone was found once. This sequence joins TRBV12-5 and TRBJ2-2, with D possibly being TRBD1 (5 bases). The V and J ends lost 0 bases and 3 bases respectively, with 8 bases between them. Germline CDR1 reads LGHNT; CDR2 reads FRNRAP. The CDR3 totals 15 residues. The CDR3: CASGLVTGYTGELFF. The CDR3 nucleotides are TGTGCTAGTGGTTTGGTAACAGGTTACACCGGGGAGCTGTTTTTT.

The chain employs TRBV25-1 and TRBJ1-2, with 9 bases fitting TRBD1. The CDR3 runs 14 residues. Trimming took 6 bases from V and 6 from J; bases not matched to a gene: 8. Germline CDR1 is MGHDK and CDR2 is SYGVNS. Here the CDR3 DNA reads TGTGCCAGCAGCCCGAGGGACAGGGTAAATGGCTACACCTTC. Encoded protein: CASSPRDRVNGYTF.

This chain connects TRBV5-4 to TRBJ2-3; D call uncertain. The germline V and J ends were trimmed by 1 base and 4 bases, with 10 bases remaining between them. Germline values: CDR1 SGHNT, CDR2 YYREEE (reference sequence). The CDR3 spans 14 residues. This CDR3 is CASSLPREADTQYF. The CDR3 bases are TGTGCCAGCAGCTTGCCTCGAGAGGCAGATACGCAGTATTTT.

The chain uses TRBV6-6 and TRBJ2-3; D may be TRBD2 (6 bases). Germline CDR1 reads MNHNY; CDR2 reads SVGAGI (reference sequence). The CDR3 is 16 amino acids. Trimming stripped 0 bases from V and 0 bases from J, with 10 bases between. DNA of the CDR3: TGTGCCAGCAGTTACTCGCGCGGGACTAGCACAGATACGCAGTATTTT. Translating it yields CASSYSRGTSTDTQYF.